This entry is about one TCR beta chain. Its antigen is not yet known. Base quality data are lacking; no much larger clone is found one base away. The cohort comprised hundreds of healthy bone marrow donors. All cohort members were sampled while nominally healthy, although unrecorded immune exposures were likely present. The donor was CMV seronegative and belonged to the group of 380 or so seronegative cohort members. Each donor provided a peripheral blood sample, and peripheral blood mononuclear cells were used for TCR beta sequencing. Genomic DNA extraction from the blood cell samples was performed with the Qiagen DNeasy Blood Extraction Kit. As encoded in the germline V gene (reference sequence), CDR1 is SEHNR while CDR2 is FQNEAQ. The CDR3 sequence holds 13 residues, the cysteine and phenylalanine included. Only the CDR3 part of the read is kept: 39 bases, read in frame from the first base. V lost 1 base and J lost 1 base; the stretch between them is 4 bases long.

Libraries came from the immunoSEQ multiplex PCR assay. A mixture of 60 forward primers for TCR Vbeta segments and 13 reverse primers for TCR Jbeta segments was used in the multiplex PCR. The CDR3 region of rearranged TCR beta genes was amplified from genomic DNA by a multiplex PCR assay. On the Illumina HiSeq System, the amplified TCR beta libraries were sequenced as 87-base-pair reads. Per the original workflow: In a later analysis, some 80 million unique TCR beta chains were counted across the approximately 620 repertoires, and around 10 million of these chains were shared by at least two donors. Raw reads were error-corrected and collapsed into unique sequences by a nearest-neighbor algorithm in which closely related sequences were merged to remove PCR and sequencing errors. To assign V, D and J gene segments, CDR3 sequences were aligned to IMGT reference sequences. For a sequence to be retained, a match of at least six nucleotides was required to both a V gene segment and a J gene segment. A rearrangement was called productive if the CDR3 had no stop codons and remained in frame with V and J, and every other rearrangement was called non-productive. CDR3 was defined by IMGT convention, running from the second conserved V-encoded cysteine to the conserved J-encoded phenylalanine. In an earlier analysis of around 540 of the donors, sequences lacking an unambiguous match to a single V gene segment were excluded. An earlier analysis of several hundred of the donors classified V segments as functional when productive rearrangements were above 56.7% and as segregating when the standard deviation between donors was above 5%. A statistical classification framework was developed to diagnose cytomegalovirus status using the catalog of TCR beta chain sequences. A later analysis assigned V and J genes by comparing TCR nucleotide sequences with IMGT/GENE-DB human TR gene sequences. In a later analysis, CDR3 sequences and most-parsimonious VDJ recombination scenarios were assigned using the TCRdist pipeline. A later analysis defined each TCR beta chain by its CDR3 amino acid sequence plus V-gene family, and excluded reads lacking a unique V-gene family. In a later analysis, a few hundred highly shared, low-generation-probability nucleotide sequences were removed to address suspected cross-contamination and a sequencing artifact. For each public chain, a later analysis derived a clonal expansion index from normalized ranks of inferred template counts within each repertoire. A later analysis computed generation probabilities with a VDJ recombination model fitted to out-of-frame rearrangements, and checked the results against IGoR. In a later analysis, hypergeometric tests were used to score TCR-TCR, TCR-HLA and TCR-CMV co-occurrence, with a repertoire-size bias correction applied to TCR pairs. False discovery rates were estimated in a later analysis by permuting HLA or CMV assignments 20 times. A later analysis grouped co-occurring TCRs with DBSCAN, adding TCRdist sequence similarity when clustering within HLA-allele-positive subsets. For co-occurrence clustering, repertoires with fewer than 30,000 or more than 120,000 public chains were excluded, along with roughly five repertoires with anomalous nucleotide sharing. TCRdb obtained this table from immuneACCESS and retained in-frame rearrangements with V and J assigned. These tables miss some clones; where compared with another copy, unresolved V genes account for less than half of the shortfall, and the remainder is unexplained. V and J calls and clone size are given by that table; D and trimming were obtained from the DNA. The sample contains about 200,000 clones, about 80% of them found a single time. The ten biggest clones cover 2.9% of the sample.

This specimen belongs to a study of cytomegalovirus exposure and HLA in healthy donors (dated by TCRdb to about 2017). Broadly, across the study: According to an earlier analysis of several hundred of the donors, 150 million to 200 million T cells yielded roughly 100 million unique TCR beta sequences and around 280 Gb of sequence data. Approximately 300 gigabases of sequencing data and roughly 80 million unique TCR sequences made up an early release that covered under 750 HLA-typed donors. Of the 398 genotyped donors, approximately 80% fell in the genetic ancestry cluster associated with self-reported Caucasian donors. The study was designed to test whether signatures of past pathogen exposure could be identified by cataloging public T cell receptors. The study used immunosequencing to profile the T cell repertoires of around 600 subjects and linked those repertoires to cytomegalovirus serostatus. Besides the first cohort of 550 to 750 subjects, a separate validation cohort made up of some 110 different subjects was used. To predict cytomegalovirus infection status, the study combined high-throughput TCR immunosequencing, statistical association of individual TCRs with disease status, and machine learning. A later analysis re-examined previously published TCR beta repertoires from more than 600 donors and added high-resolution HLA genotyping to investigate patterns of TCR occurrence. Rather than drawing on any new phenotypic data, the later analysis identified candidate immune exposures from TCR beta sequences and the way those sequences occurred across donors. To decide whether each TCR beta V gene segment behaved as functional or pseudogenic, an earlier analysis of some 570 of the donors relied on high-throughput TCR beta sequencing. Alongside the repertoire data, information on donor age, sex, ethnicity and CMV serostatus was compiled. A later genetic analysis took genome-wide SNP genotypes for about 65% of the 666 donors and used that subset as a discovery cohort. Every repertoire in the discovery cohort had been generated on one and the same sequencing platform. Both class I and class II loci were covered by HLA typing, at four-digit resolution. The number of typed donors differed by locus: roughly 620-630 for A, B, C, DRB1 and DQB1; 500 to 550 for DQA1; over 600 for DPA1; and roughly 470 for DPB1. Roughly five DR-DQ haplotypes were handled as single units for association and clustering, since linkage in the cohort was strong. On average, about 200,000 unique TCR beta nucleotide sequences were sequenced per donor among 350 to 400 genotyped donors of the cohort, with 15% to 20% of those sequences being non-productive.

General findings and caveats noted by the study authors: The presence/absence analyses assumed that sequencing depth was roughly uniform across donors, and that assumption may not be true. Correlated functional status among segregating V segments might be attributable to linkage disequilibrium, but an unknown experimental factor could not be ruled out. When HLA alleles, especially DR and DQ, strongly co-occurred, attributing TCR associations to individual alleles was difficult. The sequencing pipeline was judged likely to have produced a cluster of highly shared sequence variants as a technical artifact. For the cohort, immune exposure information was limited to CMV serostatus. A later analysis reported that several top co-occurrence clusters appeared linked to parvovirus B19, influenza, CMV and Epstein-Barr virus. Because counts were too low, roughly 17 rarely observed V segments, including chromosome 9 orphons, were left out of the earlier analysis of several hundred of the donors. In a later analysis, the rate of TCR association differed among HLA loci, with DRB1 alleles having the most associated TCRs and HLA-C alleles having the fewest. An association between a missense DCLRE1C variant and V-gene and J-gene trimming of TCR beta chains was found in a later genetic analysis and replicated in an independent cohort. This cohort had only TCR beta chains sequenced, and the lack of alpha or paired-chain data limited which features could be detected. It was suggested by the authors that the approach could potentially be generalized to other disease states and immunological phenotypes. The 87-base-pair reads could not distinguish some IMGT-functional V segments, including TRBV6-2 and TRBV6-3, so those segments were excluded. According to a later analysis, most CMV-associated TCR beta chains appeared to be HLA-restricted, and the HLA associations seemed to be driven largely by CMV exposure. A later analysis associated 16,951 TCR beta sequences with specific HLA alleles at a false discovery rate of 0.05. Broadly in line with IMGT annotations, most TCR beta V segments showed up in productive rearrangements about 87% or about 30% of the time in an earlier analysis of 587 of the donors. Three of the identified cytomegalovirus-associated TCR beta chains were confirmed in vitro to be specific for cytomegalovirus antigens. HLA typing was unavailable for some donors at each locus, so association tests used only the typed subset. In both the original and validation cohorts, the classifier was reported to diagnose cytomegalovirus status with high specificity and sensitivity. According to a later genetic analysis, donors in an Asian-associated ancestry cluster had fewer N-insertions in productive TCRs than the approximately 700-donor mean. A total of 150 or so TCR beta chains were listed by the study as associated with cytomegalovirus. A further reported finding was that TCR beta sequences accurately predicted the HLA-A and HLA-B alleles for most subjects in the first cohort. In a later analysis, HLA-associated TCR beta chains showed more clonal expansion and lower generation probabilities than non-associated chains that were equally common. Most TCR sequences were seen in very few donors, while some public TCRs were found in many individuals.

The rearrangement joined TRBV7-9 to TRBJ1-1; no confident D gene assignment can be made. The sequenced sample was PBMCs. The source is a woman in her twenties or thirties in good health and CMV-seronegative. The DNA sequence follows: TGTGCCAGCAGCTTAGGGGCGAACACTGAAGCTTTCTTT. Its amino acids are CASSLGANTEAFF.